The entry below gives a single TCR beta chain sequence along with its context. The entry originates in a study of regulatory T cells in long-lasting Graves disease. Study overall: Graves' cases, newly diagnosed, had used antithyroid drugs under 3 months.

Germline V CDR1 and CDR2: SEHNR, FQNEAQ (reference sequence). CDR3 size: 15 residues. The V end lost 3 bases, the J end lost 7 bases, and 16 bases lay between the germline ends. Arm-PCR with iRepertoire HTBI primers amplified the CDR3 regions for these TCR beta libraries. MiXCR was run by TCRdb on the multiplex PCR reads, yielding one entry per CDR3 protein. The sample includes some 490,000 distinct CDR3 sequences, around 13% seen only once; the top ten take approximately 9%. The time point was: newly diagnosed GD, antithyroid drugs for less than 3 months. Isolated PBMC RNA provided the starting material for the TCR library. These data also formed part of another study, on T cells in Graves' hyperthyroidism and ophthalmopathy. That work contributes: An absence of ophthalmopathy progression within 18 months meant stable Graves' hyperthyroidism. The hyperthyroidism patients had all been newly diagnosed, and their disease duration was under 2 months. Their ages ranged from 18 to 65 years. The TCR CDR3 first-round RT-PCR relied on the HTBI primer set.

The receptor was isolated from a woman aged 25-40 years with Graves disease. The chain uses TRBV7-9 and TRBJ2-1, with D unclear. This material consisted of peripheral blood mononuclear cells (PBMCs), taken at new diagnosis, from a patient treated with antithyroid drugs. For the CDR3, the DNA is TGTGCCAGCAGCTTTTTGGATAGAGCGCTAAATGAGCAGTTCTTC. It translates to CASSFLDRALNEQFF.